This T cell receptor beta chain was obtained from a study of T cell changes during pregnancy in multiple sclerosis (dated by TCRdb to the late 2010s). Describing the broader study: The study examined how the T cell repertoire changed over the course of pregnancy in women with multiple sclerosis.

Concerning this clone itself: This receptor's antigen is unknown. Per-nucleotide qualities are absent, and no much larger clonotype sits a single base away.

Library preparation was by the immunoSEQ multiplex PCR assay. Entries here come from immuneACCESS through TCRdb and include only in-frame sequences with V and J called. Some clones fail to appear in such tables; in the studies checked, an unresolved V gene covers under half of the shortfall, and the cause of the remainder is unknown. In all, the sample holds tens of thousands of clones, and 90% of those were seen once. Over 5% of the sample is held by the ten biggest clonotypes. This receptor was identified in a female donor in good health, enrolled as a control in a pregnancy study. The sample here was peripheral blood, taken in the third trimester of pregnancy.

The sequenced DNA is TGTGCCACCAGCAGTGGGGACAGGGGTCGTACGAACACTGAAGCTTTCTTT. Its translation reads: CATSSGDRGRTNTEAFF. This chain joins TRBV15 to TRBJ1-1, and TRBD1 matches 10 of the central bases. Trimming takes 3 bases off V and 1 base off J; junction bases not matched to a gene: 8. Based on the germline V gene (reference sequence), the CDR1 and CDR2 sequences are LNHNV and YYDKDF. The CDR3 contains 17 residues, cysteine and phenylalanine counted. The kept DNA is CDR3 alone, 51 bases in frame from the first base.